This is a list of T cell receptor beta chains from one sample in a study of blood T cell repertoires in COVID-19. The method was immunoSEQ multiplex PCR; TCRdb's version includes in-frame clones alone and lacks a portion of them. The repertoire includes fewer than 130,000 clones, approximately 90% of them detected once, and less than 4% sits in the top ten. Sequencing input: peripheral blood. The source of these receptors is a woman between 50 and 59 years old with acute or convalescent COVID-19. The CDR3 runs from the conserved cysteine through the conserved F or W. Fields, in order: J gene, D gene, V gene, clone size, CDR3 DNA, CDR3 protein. A D gene is named only where the DNA matches it firmly. Size tells how often a clone was seen (once, few, many) or the class of an expanded clone, and some rows leave it out.

TRBJ2-5 | TRBD2 | TRBV18 | NA | TGTGCCAGCTCACCCCGGGCCAGCGGGGCCCAGGAGACCCAGTACTTC | CASSPRASGAQETQYF
TRBJ2-5 | TRBD1 | TRBV24-1 | NA | TGTGCCACCAGTGATACTAGGACAGGGCGAGAGACCCAGTACTTC | CATSDTRTGRETQYF
TRBJ1-4 | NA | TRBV3-1/TRBV3-2 | NA | TGTGCCAGCAGCCGTCTAGGGGGTGGTAATGAAAAACTGTTTTTT | CASSRLGGGNEKLFF
TRBJ1-5 | NA | TRBV18 | NA | TGTGCCAGCTCACCACGGGGGGGGAGAAATCAGCCCCAGCATTTT | CASSPRGGRNQPQHF
TRBJ2-4 | NA | TRBV19 | NA | TGTGCCAGTAGTCCAAGACAGGGACTTGGCATTCAGTACTTC | CASSPRQGLGIQYF
TRBJ2-7 | TRBD1 | TRBV23-1 | NA | TGCGCCAGCAGTCAGGTCAGGGGGCCATACGAGCAGTACTTC | CASSQVRGPYEQYF
TRBJ2-2 | NA | TRBV5-1 | NA | TGCGCCAGCAGCTTGGTTCAGAACACCGGGGAGCTGTTTTTT | CASSLVQNTGELFF
TRBJ2-3 | TRBD2 | TRBV24-1 | NA | TGTGCCACCAGTGGCTTGACTAGCGGGAGAACAGATACGCAGTATTTT | CATSGLTSGRTDTQYF
TRBJ2-1 | NA | TRBV5-1 | NA | TGCGCCAGCAGCATACTCGATCCAACCATAAATGAGCAGTTCTTC | CASSILDPTINEQFF
TRBJ2-7 | TRBD2 | TRBV7-8 | NA | TGTGCCAGCAGCCCTACCGGGACTAGCGGACCCTACGAGCAGTACTTC | CASSPTGTSGPYEQYF
TRBJ1-5 | TRBD1 | TRBV2 | NA | TGTGCCAGCAGTGAAGCGAACGGCGACAGGGGACCCAATCAGCCCCAGCATTTT | CASSEANGDRGPNQPQHF
TRBJ2-5 | NA | TRBV5-1 | NA | TGCGCCAGCAGGGAGACAGGAGGTCAAGAGACCCAGTACTTC | CASRETGGQETQYF
TRBJ2-1 | NA | TRBV2 | NA | TGTGCCAGCAGTATAGCCCGGAGCCCAGCTAATGAGCAGTTCTTC | CASSIARSPANEQFF
TRBJ2-3 | NA | TRBV5-1 | NA | TGCGCCAGCAGCCCCGGCGACAGGATTAGCACAGATACGCAGTATTTT | CASSPGDRISTDTQYF
TRBJ2-3 | TRBD2 | TRBV9 | NA | TGTGCCAGCAGCGTAGCCAGCGGGAGCGTGGAAGATACGCAGTATTTT | CASSVASGSVEDTQYF
TRBJ2-7 | TRBD2 | TRBV30 | NA | TGTGCCTGGAGTCCTCTCTCTAGCGGGAGGTCCTACGAGCAGTACTTC | CAWSPLSSGRSYEQYF
TRBJ2-7 | NA | TRBV6-5 | once | TGTGCCAGCAGCGTAGACGGGATCTACGAGCAGTACTTC | CASSVDGIYEQYF
TRBJ2-1 | TRBD2 | TRBV3-1/TRBV3-2 | NA | TGTGCCAGCAGCCAAATTAGCGGGAGCTCCTACAATGAGCAGTTCTTC | CASSQISGSSYNEQFF